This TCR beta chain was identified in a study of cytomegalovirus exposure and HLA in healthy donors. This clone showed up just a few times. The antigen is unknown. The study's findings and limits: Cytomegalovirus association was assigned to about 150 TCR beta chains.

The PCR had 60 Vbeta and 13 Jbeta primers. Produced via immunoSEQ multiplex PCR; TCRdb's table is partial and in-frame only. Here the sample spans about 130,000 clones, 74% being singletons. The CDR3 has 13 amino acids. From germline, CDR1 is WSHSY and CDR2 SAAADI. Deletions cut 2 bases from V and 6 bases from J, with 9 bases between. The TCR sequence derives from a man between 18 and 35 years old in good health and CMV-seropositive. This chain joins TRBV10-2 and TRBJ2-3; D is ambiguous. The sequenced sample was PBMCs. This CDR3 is CASSEERSDTQYF. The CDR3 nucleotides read TGCGCCAGCAGTGAGGAGAGGTCGGATACGCAGTATTTT.